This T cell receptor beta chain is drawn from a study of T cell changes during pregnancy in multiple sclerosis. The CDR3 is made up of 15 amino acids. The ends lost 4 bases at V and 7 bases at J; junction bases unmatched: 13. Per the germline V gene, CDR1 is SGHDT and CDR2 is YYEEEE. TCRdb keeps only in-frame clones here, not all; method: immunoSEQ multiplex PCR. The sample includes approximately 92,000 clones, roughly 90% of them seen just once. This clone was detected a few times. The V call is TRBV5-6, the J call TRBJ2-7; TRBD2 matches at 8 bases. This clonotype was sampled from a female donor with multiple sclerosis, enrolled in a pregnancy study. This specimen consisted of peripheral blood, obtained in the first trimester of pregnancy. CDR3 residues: CASSLPGTRSAEQYF. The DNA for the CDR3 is TGTGCCAGCAGCCTACCCGGGACTAGGTCAGCGGAGCAGTACTTC.